These 11 T cell receptor beta chains originate from one sample sequenced in a study of blood T cell repertoires in COVID-19. Clones were sequenced by immunoSEQ multiplex PCR, and TCRdb holds only the in-frame ones, with some missing. The sample records about 57,000 clones, about nine tenths being singletons. Sequencing was performed on peripheral blood. Receptors originate from a woman of 80 years or more with COVID-19, enrolled during active disease.

The chain has TRBV2 and TRBJ1-2; D remains ambiguous. The CDR3 runs to 14 residues. V was cut by 4 bases and J by 8 bases, with 17 bases left in between. Germline lookup yields CDR1 SNHLY and CDR2 FYNNEI. The CDR3 DNA reads TGTGCCAGCAGTGTCGAGGGCTTCTCCCGGGGCTACACCTTC. This codes for CASSVEGFSRGYTF.

The genes are TRBV3-1 (or the pseudogene TRBV3-2) and TRBJ1-4; D is uncertain. Trimming took 2 bases from V and 5 from J, leaving 9 bases between them. CDR1 is LGHDT and CDR2 is YNNKEL in the germline V gene (reference sequence). This CDR3 region has 14 residues. In DNA, the CDR3 is TGTGCCAGCAGCCAACAGCGGAAGAATGAAAAACTGTTTTTT. This encodes CASSQQRKNEKLFF.

The V gene is TRBV5-1, the J gene TRBJ2-3; 10 bases are shared with TRBD1. CDR1 SGHRS and CDR2 YFSETQ come from the germline V gene. Trimming cost V 5 bases and J 5 bases; bases outside gene matches: 8. The CDR3 is made up of 15 amino acids. The CDR3 reads CASRTRQGAEDTQYF. The DNA for the CDR3 is TGCGCCAGCAGGACAAGACAGGGGGCGGAAGATACGCAGTATTTT.

The chain has TRBV9 and TRBJ1-1; 7 positions match TRBD1. This CDR3 region has 14 residues. Germline CDR1 and CDR2: SGDLS and YYNGEE. Germline trimming cut 4 bases from V and 5 bases from J; bases unmatched to any gene: 8. In nucleotides, the CDR3 is TGTGCCAGCAGCCCTAGGACAGGCTCGACTGAAGCTTTCTTT. Translated, it gives CASSPRTGSTEAFF.

V gene TRBV25-1 combines with J gene TRBJ2-7; tentatively, D is TRBD1 (6 bases). The CDR3 length is 15 residues. Trimming removed 4 bases from V and 3 bases from J, with 16 bases in between. Per the germline V gene, CDR1 is MGHDK and CDR2 is SYGVNS. CDR3 in amino acids: CASSGTDRRNYEQYF. In DNA, the CDR3 is TGTGCCAGCAGTGGCACAGACAGGAGAAACTACGAGCAGTACTTC.

The V gene is TRBV5-1, the J gene TRBJ2-3; TRBD1 matches at 10 bases. This CDR3 contains 15 residues. Per the germline V gene, CDR1 is SGHRS and CDR2 is YFSETQ. Trimming cost V 6 bases and J 2 bases; bases outside gene matches: 6. DNA for the CDR3: TGCGCCAGCATACCGGGACAGGGGCCCACAGATACGCAGTATTTT. This sequence encodes CASIPGQGPTDTQYF.

The chain links TRBV18 to TRBJ1-3; possibly TRBD1 for D (6 bases). From germline, CDR1 is KGHSH and CDR2 LQKENI. Trimming removed 3 bases at V and 8 bases at J, with 14 bases between. The CDR3 is 14 residues long. This chain's CDR3 is CASSPRSGEDTIYF. As DNA, the CDR3 is TGTGCCAGCTCACCCCGGTCAGGGGAAGACACCATATATTTT.

The V gene is TRBV15, the J gene TRBJ2-3; 9 nucleotides match TRBD1. V was clipped by 4 bases and J by 0 bases; unmatched bases: 5. The germline CDR1 and CDR2 sequences are LNHNV and YYDKDF (reference sequence). The CDR3 consists of 16 residues. CDR3 amino acids: CATSTGQGDSTDTQYF. The CDR3 DNA is TGTGCCACCAGCACGGGACAGGGAGATAGCACAGATACGCAGTATTTT.

The chain couples TRBV5-1 to TRBJ2-3; 7 bases match TRBD1. V was clipped by 0 bases and J by 4 bases; unmatched bases: 5. From germline, CDR1 is SGHRS and CDR2 YFSETQ. The CDR3 has 15 residues. Here the CDR3 reads CASSLAEGAADTQYF. In DNA, the CDR3 is TGCGCCAGCAGCTTGGCCGAGGGGGCGGCAGATACGCAGTATTTT.

The gene calls are TRBV19 and TRBJ1-5; 8 bases map to TRBD1. The length of the CDR3 is 13 residues. Germline V lookup: CDR1 LNHDA, CDR2 SQIVND (reference sequence). Trimming at V came to 6 bases and at J to 5 bases, leaving 3 bases not matched to a gene. The CDR3 sequence: CASSPQGDQPQHF. The CDR3 DNA reads as TGTGCCAGTAGCCCACAGGGGGATCAGCCCCAGCATTTT.

This chain uses TRBV4-1 with TRBJ2-3; 9 bases agree with TRBD2. The CDR3 length is 13 residues. The ends lost 7 bases at V and 3 bases at J; junction bases unmatched: 2. CDR1 is MGHRA, CDR2 YSYEKL, per germline. The CDR3 DNA sequence: TGCGCCAGCAATGCGGGGGGGACAGATACGCAGTATTTT. It is translated as CASNAGGTDTQYF.